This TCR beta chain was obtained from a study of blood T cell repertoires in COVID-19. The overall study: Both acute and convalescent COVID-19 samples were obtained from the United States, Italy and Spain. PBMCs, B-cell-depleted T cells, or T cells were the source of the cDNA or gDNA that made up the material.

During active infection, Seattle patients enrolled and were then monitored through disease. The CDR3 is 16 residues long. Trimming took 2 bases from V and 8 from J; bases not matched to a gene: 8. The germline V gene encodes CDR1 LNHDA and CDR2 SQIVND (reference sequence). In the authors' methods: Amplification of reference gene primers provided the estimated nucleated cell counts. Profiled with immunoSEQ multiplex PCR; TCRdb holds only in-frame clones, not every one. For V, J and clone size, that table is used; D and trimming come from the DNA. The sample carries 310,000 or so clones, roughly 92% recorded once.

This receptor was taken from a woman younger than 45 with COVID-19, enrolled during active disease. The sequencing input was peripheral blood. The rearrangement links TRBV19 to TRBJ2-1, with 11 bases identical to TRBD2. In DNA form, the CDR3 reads TGTGCCAGTAGTATAATAGCGGGAGGGGAGGGCGATGAGCAGTTCTTC. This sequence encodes CASSIIAGGEGDEQFF.